This TCR beta chain derives from a study of shared clonotypes between healthy human individuals (dated by TCRdb to the early 2020s). Notes on the research overall: A couple of women and a few men aged 18 to 49 years were included in the cohort. For each donor, three plates each were used for CD4 naive and CD4 memory, two plates were used for CD8 naive, and one plate was used for CD8 memory. To estimate repertoire size and how much clonotypes are shared between individuals, the study performed deep sequencing of blood TCR repertoires from roughly five healthy adults. Different laboratories and diverse techniques were used to prepare libraries and sequence TCR repertoires, to increase sequencing depth and limit assay-specific biases. Between about 0.8 and 9 billion PBMCs per donor were obtained by leukapheresis. Results and caveats for the whole study, not just this receptor: Naive subsets generally had larger estimated clonotype richness than memory subsets did. Even with the large sequencing depth, rarefaction of the sorted-subset datasets indicated that sequencing was incomplete. Pairwise subsampling led to the expectation that sequencing depth would affect the degree of clonotype sharing among donors. Sampling was restricted to blood, and TCR repertoires in tissues likely differ from the TCR repertoires found in blood. Compared with non-shared clonotypes, clonotypes shared by all four sorted-subset donors had higher generation probabilities. About 4.5% of naive CD4, 3.5% of naive CD8, about 2.4% of memory CD4, and 0.4% of memory CD8 clonotypes were shared across several donors. The small number of donors limited the genetic and exposure-history diversity represented.

The CDR3 contains 14 residues, cysteine and phenylalanine counted. Only the CDR3 DNA is retained, 42 bases long and in frame from the first base. CDR1 and CDR2 (MNHEY, SMNVEV) derive from the germline V gene (reference sequence). The trim is 8 bases for V and 1 base for J, with a gap of 15 bases between the germline ends. TCR CDR3 regions were amplified from genomic DNA by multiplex PCR using the deep immunoSEQ assay. Extracted genomic DNA from each cell subset was distributed evenly across all wells of several immunoSEQ 96-well plates, and each plate was treated as a replicate. For sorted subsets, about 210 ng of genomic DNA, equivalent to tens of thousands of T cell genomes, went into each replicate PCR. Purified libraries were quantified with a Qubit 3.0 fluorometer, sized on a Bioanalyzer 2100, and re-quantified with the KAPA Library Quantification kit. Every immunoSEQ 96-well plate was sequenced on a dedicated single-read 150-cycle Illumina NextSeq 550 flow cell. In the source study's methods: Because the immunoSEQ output included only junctional sequences and no quality scores, the filtering could not be the same as the filtering used for full-length reads. Sequences were annotated with PyIR, a Python wrapper for IgBLAST v1.9, and V/J genes and CDR3 were assigned using IMGT germline references. Reads with weak V/J assignments (E-value above 1e-6), missing CDR3, stop codons, out-of-frame junctions, or ambiguous translated residues were removed. V3J clonotypes were defined by identical inferred V gene, J gene, and CDR3 amino acid sequence. The percentage overlap between two repertoires was calculated by dividing the number of shared unique clonotypes by the size of the smaller repertoire. Repertoire richness was assessed with RTK rarefaction, the Chao1 estimator, and Recon v2.1 estimates of unobserved clonotypes. For all TCRbeta clonotypes obtained by the gDNA method from a handful of donors, generation probabilities were computed with OLGA. TCRdb mirrors the immuneACCESS table, restricted to in-frame sequences. Some clones are absent from its copies; in checked studies, under half trace to an unresolved V gene, and the reason for the others is unknown. D and trimming were read from the DNA, whereas the V and J calls and clone size are those reported in that table. The sample contains approximately 600,000 clones, roughly 95% of them found a single time. About 0.11% of the sample is held by the ten biggest clonotypes.

As to this clone: Its antigen remains undetermined. Base-call qualities are not available, and no considerably larger clone is one nucleotide away.

CD8 naive samples were CD45RO-negative cells positively selected for CCR7, giving a CD45RA+CCR7+ population that excluded TemRA cells. The donors were healthy, HIV-negative adults with no recently reported acute infections or vaccinations. Every donor was a Caucasian adult residing in Nashville, Tennessee, USA. After blood collection by leukapheresis, PBMCs were isolated using Ficoll-Histopaque density gradient centrifugation and then cryopreserved in the vapor phase of liquid nitrogen. Analytical flow cytometry was used to check the purity and quantity of each magnetically sorted T cell population. Each sorted fraction had its genomic DNA isolated and then quantified by UV absorbance on a Nanodrop 2000c.

The chain is assembled from TRBV27 and TRBJ2-7; 6 matching bases give a weak D call of TRBD2. Sequencing used naive CD8+ T cells sorted from blood. In the paper's terms, the cell subset or site label means: CD45RA+CCR7+. The clonotype originates from a woman in her thirties in good health. The CDR3 amino acid sequence is: CASAYIGGSYEQYF. The nucleotides read TGTGCCAGCGCATATATCGGGGGTTCCTACGAGCAGTACTTC.